This TCR beta chain came from a study of beta chain features in type 1 diabetes. The CDR3 is made up of 13 amino acids. The germline gives CDR1 MNHNS, CDR2 SASEGT. V lost 6 bases and J 1 base, leaving 9 bases between the germline ends. With regard to this clone: What it binds is unknown.

Study findings and constraints: TCRB CDR3 length was moderately but significantly reduced in all four CD4+ subsets of Type 1 diabetes patients.

All of the isolated RNA was reverse transcribed, so expressed TCRB transcripts were sequenced. TCRdb keeps only in-frame clones here, not all; method: immunoSEQ multiplex PCR. The data show some 640,000 clones, roughly 13% seen once. The chain uses TRBV6-1 and TRBJ1-1, with TRBD1 as a possible D gene (5 bases). Sequencing was performed on naive CD4+ T cells from blood. The source of this sequence is a young man with type 1 diabetes. CDR3 sequence: CASRETGNTEAFF. DNA for the CDR3: TGTGCCAGCAGGGAAACAGGGAACACTGAAGCTTTCTTT.